This TCR beta chain originates from a study of early T cells in non-severe SARS-CoV-2 infection. The wider study: Chains from this unsorted whole-blood bulk RNA could not be paired.

The CDR3 has 14 amino acids. Per the germline V gene, CDR1 is SGHRS and CDR2 is YFSETQ. The V end lost 4 bases, the J end lost 2 bases, and 11 bases lay between the germline ends. Researchers tagged individual cDNA molecules with unique molecular identifiers. MiXCR, applied by TCRdb to the 5' RACE reads, yields one record per CDR3 protein. The table lists about 83,000 distinct CDR3 sequences, around an eighth of them singletons. Study results and limitations: Reliance on VDJdb matching favored anti-spike CD8 responses; private and CD4 specificities were missed.

This clonotype has just a few counts. Its antigen is undetermined. The source of this sequence is an adult who was a healthcare worker with PCR-confirmed SARS-CoV-2 infection or an uninfected control (not recorded which). Sample: whole blood. This chain joins TRBV5-1 and TRBJ2-3; the D is unclear. CDR3 protein: CASSQPTDTDTQYF. The CDR3 DNA sequence: TGCGCCAGCAGCCAACCGACGGACACAGATACGCAGTATTTT.